This T cell receptor beta chain was observed in a study of cytomegalovirus exposure and HLA in healthy donors. This PCR relied on a set of 60 Vbeta primers and 13 Jbeta primers. Clones were sequenced by immunoSEQ multiplex PCR, and TCRdb holds only the in-frame ones, with some missing. In the table there are 150,000 or so clones, about 8.9% of which are singletons. This CDR3 contains 14 residues. Looked up from germline, CDR1 is MNHNS and CDR2 is SASEGT. V was pared by 8 bases and J by 0 bases, with 11 bases between. General study findings and limits: Cytomegalovirus association was listed for under 200 TCR beta chains. The authors later found TCR association rates varying by HLA locus, with DRB1 most and HLA-C fewest.

Comment on this clone: Its specificity is unknown.

The source of this sequence is a man aged 50 to 60 in good health and CMV-seronegative. Sequences were obtained from PBMCs. The chain has TRBV6-1 and TRBJ2-4; D call uncertain. The CDR3 protein is CASGPGLAKNIQYF. For the CDR3, the DNA is TGTGCCAGCGGTCCAGGTTTAGCCAAAAACATTCAGTACTTC.